Sequencing of this TCR beta chain was carried out in a study of glioma-infiltrating T cells after dendritic cell vaccination. The protocol was immunoSEQ multiplex PCR, while the TCRdb copy is restricted to in-frame clones and leaves out a portion. This sample has about 50,000 clones; 85% occur once, and the top ten carry approximately 10%. The CDR3 loop spans 14 amino acids. V lost 4 bases to trimming and J lost 0 bases, with 9 bases between them. Looked up from germline, CDR1 is LGHNA and CDR2 is YSLEER. The source of this sequence is a human donor with glioblastoma. The chain joins TRBV4-3 to TRBJ1-2, with TRBD1 as a possible D gene (5 bases). The specimen was blood, collected before dendritic cell vaccination. The CDR3 coding sequence is TGCGCCAGCAGCCCGACAGCTACTAACTATGGCTACACCTTC. It encodes CASSPTATNYGYTF.